A single TCR beta chain is shown here with its context. As yet, its antigen is unknown. The sample originates from a study of OX40 agonist ivuxolimab in advanced cancers. Study-level findings and limits: The specificity for antigen of the expanded peripheral T cells was not determined.

Germline CDR1 and CDR2: SGDLS and YYNGEE. Trimming shortened V by 5 bases and J by 1 base, and 10 bases separated the two germline ends. This CDR3 region has 15 residues. TCRdb keeps only in-frame clones here, not all; method: immunoSEQ multiplex PCR. The data hold 30,000 to 45,000 clones, with around 80% observed a single time. The TCR was taken from an adult with an advanced solid tumor such as melanoma, head and neck, liver or kidney cancer. The sequencing here drew on CD4+ or CD8+ T cells sorted from blood, taken in a trial of the OX40 agonist ivuxolimab. The V call is TRBV9, the J call TRBJ2-6, with a tentative D call TRBD2 (5 bases). CDR3 protein: CASRAAVSGANVLTF. The CDR3 coding sequence is TGTGCCAGCAGAGCGGCAGTATCTGGGGCCAACGTCCTGACTTTC.